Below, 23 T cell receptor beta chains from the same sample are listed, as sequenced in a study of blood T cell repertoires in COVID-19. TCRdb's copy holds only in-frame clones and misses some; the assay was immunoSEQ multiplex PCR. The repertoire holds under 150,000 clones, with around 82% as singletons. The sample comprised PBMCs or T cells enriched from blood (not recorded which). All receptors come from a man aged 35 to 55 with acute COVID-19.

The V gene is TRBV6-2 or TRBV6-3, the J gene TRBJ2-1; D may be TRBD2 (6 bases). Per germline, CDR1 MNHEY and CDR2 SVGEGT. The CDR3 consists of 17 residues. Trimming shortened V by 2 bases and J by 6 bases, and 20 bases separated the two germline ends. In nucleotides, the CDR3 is TGTGCCAGCAGTTACCCCACGGAGGGACGAGCGGGCAATGAGCAGTTCTTC. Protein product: CASSYPTEGRAGNEQFF.

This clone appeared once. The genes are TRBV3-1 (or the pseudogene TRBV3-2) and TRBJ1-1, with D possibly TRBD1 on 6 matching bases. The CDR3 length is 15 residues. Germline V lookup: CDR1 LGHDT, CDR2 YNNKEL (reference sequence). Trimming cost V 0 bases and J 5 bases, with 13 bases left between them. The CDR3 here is CASSQDVGARTEAFF. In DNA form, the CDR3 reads TGTGCCAGCAGCCAAGATGTGGGGGCGCGGACTGAAGCTTTCTTT.

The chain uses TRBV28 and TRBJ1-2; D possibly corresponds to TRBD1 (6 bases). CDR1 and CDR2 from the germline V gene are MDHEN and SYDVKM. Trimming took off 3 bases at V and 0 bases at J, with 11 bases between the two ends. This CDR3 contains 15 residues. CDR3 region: CASSFAGATNYGYTF. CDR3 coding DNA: TGTGCCAGCAGTTTTGCGGGGGCCACTAACTATGGCTACACCTTC.

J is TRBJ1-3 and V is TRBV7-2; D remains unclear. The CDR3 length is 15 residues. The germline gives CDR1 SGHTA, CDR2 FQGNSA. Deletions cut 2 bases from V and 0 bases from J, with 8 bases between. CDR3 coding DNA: TGTGCCAGCAGCTTAAGAGGTATCTCTGGAAACACCATATATTTT. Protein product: CASSLRGISGNTIYF.

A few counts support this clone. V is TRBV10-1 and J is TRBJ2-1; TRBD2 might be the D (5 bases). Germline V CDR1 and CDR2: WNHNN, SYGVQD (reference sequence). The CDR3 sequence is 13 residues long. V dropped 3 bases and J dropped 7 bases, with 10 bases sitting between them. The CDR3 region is CASSEVTGNEQFF. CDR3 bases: TGCGCCAGCAGTGAAGTCACGGGGAATGAGCAGTTCTTC.

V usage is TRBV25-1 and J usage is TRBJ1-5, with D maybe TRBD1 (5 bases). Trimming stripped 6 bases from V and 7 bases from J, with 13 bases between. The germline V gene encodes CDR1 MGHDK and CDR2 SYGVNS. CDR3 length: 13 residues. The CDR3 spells CASRAGELQPQHF. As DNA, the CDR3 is TGTGCCAGCAGGGCGGGGGAGCTACAGCCCCAGCATTTT.

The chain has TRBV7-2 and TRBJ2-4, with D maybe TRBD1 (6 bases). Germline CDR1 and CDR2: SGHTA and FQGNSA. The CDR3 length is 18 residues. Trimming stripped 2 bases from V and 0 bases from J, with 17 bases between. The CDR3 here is CASSLIRRQELAKNIQYF. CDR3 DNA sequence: TGTGCCAGCAGCTTAATTCGGAGACAGGAGTTAGCCAAAAACATTCAGTACTTC.

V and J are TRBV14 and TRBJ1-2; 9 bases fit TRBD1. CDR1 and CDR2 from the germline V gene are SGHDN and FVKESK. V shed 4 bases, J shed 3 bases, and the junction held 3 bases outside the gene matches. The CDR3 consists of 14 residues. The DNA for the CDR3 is TGTGCCAGCAGCCGCCGGACAGGGGACTATGGCTACACCTTC. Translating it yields CASSRRTGDYGYTF.

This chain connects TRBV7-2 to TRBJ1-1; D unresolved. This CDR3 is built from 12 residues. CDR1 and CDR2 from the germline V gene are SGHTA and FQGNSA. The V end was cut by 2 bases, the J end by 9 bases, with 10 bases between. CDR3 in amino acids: CASSLSYRKAFF. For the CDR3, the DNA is TGTGCCAGCAGCTTATCTTACAGAAAAGCTTTCTTT.

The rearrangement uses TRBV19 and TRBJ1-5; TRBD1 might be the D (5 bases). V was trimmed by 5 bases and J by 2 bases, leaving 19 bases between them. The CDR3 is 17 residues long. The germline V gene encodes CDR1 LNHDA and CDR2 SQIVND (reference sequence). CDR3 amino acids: CASSVSIGGTGNQPQHF. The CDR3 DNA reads TGTGCCAGTAGTGTCAGCATCGGAGGGACGGGCAATCAGCCCCAGCATTTT.

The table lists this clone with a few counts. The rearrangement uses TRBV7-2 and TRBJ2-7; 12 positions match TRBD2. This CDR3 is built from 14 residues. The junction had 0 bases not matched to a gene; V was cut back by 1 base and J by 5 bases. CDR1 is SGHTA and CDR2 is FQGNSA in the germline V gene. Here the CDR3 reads CASSLGTSGDEQYF. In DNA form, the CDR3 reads TGTGCCAGCAGCTTAGGGACTAGCGGGGACGAGCAGTACTTC.

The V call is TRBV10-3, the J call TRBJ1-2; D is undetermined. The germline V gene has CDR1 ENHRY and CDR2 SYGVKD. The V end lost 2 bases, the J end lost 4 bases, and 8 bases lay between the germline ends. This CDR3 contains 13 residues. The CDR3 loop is CAISELPGYGYTF. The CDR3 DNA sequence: TGTGCCATCAGTGAGCTCCCGGGCTATGGCTACACCTTC.

The chain's CDR3 is CASSQDRYQETQYF. The CDR3 coding sequence is TGCGCCAGCAGCCAAGACAGGTACCAAGAGACCCAGTACTTC. The chain uses TRBV4-3 and TRBJ2-5; D is uncertain. CDR3 length equals 14 residues. V lost 0 bases, J lost 0 bases, and 5 bases lay in between. The germline CDR1 and CDR2 sequences are LGHNA and YSLEER.

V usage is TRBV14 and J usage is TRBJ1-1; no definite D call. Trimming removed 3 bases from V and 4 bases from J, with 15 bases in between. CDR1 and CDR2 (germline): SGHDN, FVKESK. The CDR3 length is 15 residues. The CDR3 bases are TGTGCCAGCAGCCAGATCTCGGGCGCGGGCACTGAAGCTTTCTTT. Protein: CASSQISGAGTEAFF.

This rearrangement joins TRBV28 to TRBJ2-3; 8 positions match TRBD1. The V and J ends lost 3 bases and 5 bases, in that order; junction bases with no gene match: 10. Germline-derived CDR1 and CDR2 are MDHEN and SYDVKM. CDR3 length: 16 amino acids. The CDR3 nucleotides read TGTGCCAGCAGTTTCCTCGGCAGGGGGCATCAAGATACGCAGTATTTT. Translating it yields CASSFLGRGHQDTQYF.

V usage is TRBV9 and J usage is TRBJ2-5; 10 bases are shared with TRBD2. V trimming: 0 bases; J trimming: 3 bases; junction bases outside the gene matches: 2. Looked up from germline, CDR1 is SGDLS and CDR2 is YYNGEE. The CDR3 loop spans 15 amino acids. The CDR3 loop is CASSVGTSGEETQYF. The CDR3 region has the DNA TGTGCCAGCAGCGTAGGGACTAGCGGAGAAGAGACCCAGTACTTC.

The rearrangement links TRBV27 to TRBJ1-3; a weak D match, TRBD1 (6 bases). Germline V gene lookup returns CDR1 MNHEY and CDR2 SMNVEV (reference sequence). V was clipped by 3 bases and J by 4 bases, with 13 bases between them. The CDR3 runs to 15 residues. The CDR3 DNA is TGTGCCAGCAGTTTGCAGGGGCGGCCCGGAAACACCATATATTTT. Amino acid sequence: CASSLQGRPGNTIYF.

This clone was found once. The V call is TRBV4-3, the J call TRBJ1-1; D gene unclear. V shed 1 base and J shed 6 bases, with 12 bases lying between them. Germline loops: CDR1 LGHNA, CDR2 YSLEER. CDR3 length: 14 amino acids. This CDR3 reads CASSQVVGSPEAFF. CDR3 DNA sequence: TGCGCCAGCAGCCAAGTAGTGGGTAGCCCTGAAGCTTTCTTT.

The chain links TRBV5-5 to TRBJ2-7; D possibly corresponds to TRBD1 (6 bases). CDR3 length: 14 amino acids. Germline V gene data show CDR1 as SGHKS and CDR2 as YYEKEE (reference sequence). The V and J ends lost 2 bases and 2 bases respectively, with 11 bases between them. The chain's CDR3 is CASSFGTNTYEQYF. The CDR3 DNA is TGTGCCAGCAGCTTCGGGACAAATACCTACGAGCAGTACTTC.

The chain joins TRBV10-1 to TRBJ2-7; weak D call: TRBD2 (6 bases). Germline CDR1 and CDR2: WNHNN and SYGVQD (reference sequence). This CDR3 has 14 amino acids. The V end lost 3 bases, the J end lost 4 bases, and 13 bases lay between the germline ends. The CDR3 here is CASSDTETSYEQYF. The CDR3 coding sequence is TGCGCCAGCAGTGACACCGAGACTAGTTACGAGCAGTACTTC.

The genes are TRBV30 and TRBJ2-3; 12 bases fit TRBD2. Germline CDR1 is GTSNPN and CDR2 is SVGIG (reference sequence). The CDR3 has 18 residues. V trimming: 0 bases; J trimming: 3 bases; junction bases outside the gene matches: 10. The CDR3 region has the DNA TGTGCCTGGAGTGTATGGGCTAGCGGGAGGGCCGAGACAGATACGCAGTATTTT. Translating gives CAWSVWASGRAETDTQYF.

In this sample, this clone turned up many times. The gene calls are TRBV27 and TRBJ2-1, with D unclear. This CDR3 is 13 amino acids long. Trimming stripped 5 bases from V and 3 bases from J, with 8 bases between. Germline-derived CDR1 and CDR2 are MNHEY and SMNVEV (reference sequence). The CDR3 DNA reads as TGTGCCAGCAGTAATAGTCACTACAATGAGCAGTTCTTC. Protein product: CASSNSHYNEQFF.

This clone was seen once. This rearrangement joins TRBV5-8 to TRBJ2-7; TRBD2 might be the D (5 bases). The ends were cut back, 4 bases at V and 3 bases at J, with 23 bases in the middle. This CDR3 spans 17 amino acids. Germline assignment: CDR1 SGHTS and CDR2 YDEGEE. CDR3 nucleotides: TGTGCCAGCAGCCCCGGGGTGGTTGGACCCATCCTCTACGAGCAGTACTTC. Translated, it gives CASSPGVVGPILYEQYF.